The 14 T cell receptor beta chains below all came from one sample that was sequenced in a study of memory CD4+ T cells and cytomegalovirus serostatus. The assay was immunoSEQ multiplex PCR, and TCRdb's table has in-frame clones only and misses some. Of tens of thousands of clones listed, about 81% were seen once; the top ten hold 0.85% to 1.2%. The sort gate was single viable CD3+CD4+CD8-CD45RO+ cells for memory CD4+ T cells. Sequencing was done on a sample of memory CD4+ T cells from blood. The receptors originated from an adult in good health and CMV-seronegative.

This clone came up a few times. The chain recombines TRBV28 with TRBJ1-5, with D tentatively TRBD1 (6 bases). Germline-derived CDR1 and CDR2 are MDHEN and SYDVKM. The CDR3 extends over 15 amino acids. V was cut by 3 bases and J by 3 bases, with 12 bases left in between. The DNA of the CDR3 is TGTGCCAGCAGTTTCTCAGGGGCCCACAATCAGCCCCAGCATTTT. Amino acids: CASSFSGAHNQPQHF. The full variable domain, with the rest looked up from reference TRBV28 and TRBJ1-5, is DVKVTQSSRYLVKRTGEKVFLECVQDMDHENMFWYRQDPGLGLRLIYFSYDVKMKEKGDIPEGYSVSREKKERFSLILESASTNQTSMYLCASSFSGAHNQPQHFGDGTRLSIL.

The DNA for the CDR3 is TGTGCCAGCAGTTATCACGGGAGAGCTTTCTTT. Translating gives CASSYHGRAFF. The chain has TRBV6-5 and TRBJ1-1; D remains unclear. Trimming took 3 bases from V and 10 from J, leaving 9 bases between them. Germline V lookup: CDR1 MNHEY, CDR2 SVGAGI. The length of the CDR3 is 11 residues.

The chain is built from TRBV2 and TRBJ1-1; D might be TRBD1 (5 bases). Germline CDR1 and CDR2: SNHLY and FYNNEI. The CDR3 contains 14 residues. Trimming removed 9 bases at V and 4 bases at J, with 18 bases between. The CDR3 reads CASSFQGGGTEAFF. For the CDR3, the DNA is TGTGCCAGTTCCTTCCAGGGCGGGGGCACTGAAGCTTTCTTT.

Only a few counts were recorded for this clone. The chain recombines TRBV30 with TRBJ2-3; D is possibly TRBD1 or TRBD2 (5 bases each). CDR3 length: 15 residues. The germline CDR1 and CDR2 sequences are GTSNPN and SVGIG (reference sequence). V lost 3 bases and J 0 bases, leaving 13 bases between the germline ends. CDR3 DNA sequence: TGTGCCTGGAGATCGGGGCAGAAGAGCACAGATACGCAGTATTTT. Protein: CAWRSGQKSTDTQYF.

V and J are TRBV28 and TRBJ1-4, with D perhaps matching TRBD1 (5 bases). The germline V and J ends were trimmed by 1 base and 4 bases, with 13 bases remaining between them. CDR3 length: 16 residues. CDR1 is MDHEN, CDR2 SYDVKM, per germline. CDR3: CASSLYRQLINEKLFF. The CDR3 DNA reads as TGTGCCAGCAGTTTATATAGACAGCTAATTAATGAAAAACTGTTTTTT.

V and J are TRBV30 and TRBJ2-1; tentatively, D is TRBD2 (6 bases). The CDR3 extends over 15 amino acids. With 2 bases removed from V and 4 bases from J, the gap between germline ends came to 15 bases. The germline CDR1 and CDR2 sequences are GTSNPN and SVGIG (reference sequence). CDR3 sequence reads: CAWSSRERIYNEQFF. The CDR3 DNA reads TGTGCCTGGAGTTCCCGGGAGCGGATATACAATGAGCAGTTCTTC. The full variable domain, in which reference TRBV30 and TRBJ2-1 provide the parts outside the CDR3, is SQTIHQWPATLVQPVGSPLSLECTVEGTSNPNLYWYRQAAGRGLQLLFYSVGIGQISSEVPQNLSASRPQDRQFILSSKKLLLSDSGFYLCAWSSRERIYNEQFFGPGTRLTVL.

This rearrangement joins TRBV6-5 to TRBJ2-7; D is uncertain. The V end was cut by 6 bases, the J end by 7 bases, with 10 bases between. Germline lookup yields CDR1 MNHEY and CDR2 SVGAGI. The CDR3 has 11 residues. CDR3 DNA sequence: TGTGCCAGCAGCACCAACTTTGAGCAGTACTTC. It translates to CASSTNFEQYF.

The V gene is TRBV5-1, the J gene TRBJ2-1, with TRBD2 matching over 12 bases. Germline trimming cut 4 bases from V and 8 bases from J; bases unmatched to any gene: 7. The germline CDR1 and CDR2 sequences are SGHRS and YFSETQ. This CDR3 has 15 amino acids. The CDR3 DNA follows: TGCGCCAGCAGCAAAGCTAGCGGGAGGGCCTATGAGCAGTTCTTC. It codes for CASSKASGRAYEQFF.

This sequence joins TRBV7-9 and TRBJ1-1; no clear D gene. Germline V lookup: CDR1 SEHNR, CDR2 FQNEAQ (reference sequence). This CDR3 has 18 amino acids. V was trimmed by 3 bases and J by 2 bases, leaving 22 bases between them. CDR3 nucleotides: TGTGCCAGCAGCTTTTCCTCAATTTTAAATAGGGATAACACTGAAGCTTTCTTT. Encoded protein: CASSFSSILNRDNTEAFF.

This chain joins TRBV18 and TRBJ2-5; D remains ambiguous. V was shortened by 2 bases and J by 1 base, with 5 bases between the two germline ends. CDR3 length: 13 residues. Germline CDR1 KGHSH, CDR2 LQKENI. CDR3 nucleotides: TGTGCCAGCTCACCAATAGGCCAAGAGACCCAGTACTTC. Translated: CASSPIGQETQYF.

V is TRBV10-3 and J is TRBJ1-1; D gene uncertain. Per germline, CDR1 ENHRY and CDR2 SYGVKD. Between the trimmed V and J ends, which lost 6 bases and 10 bases, there was a span of 21 bases. The CDR3 has 14 residues. CDR3 nucleotide sequence: TGTGCCATCAGGTCGGAGAGGGATGCGGCTCCAGCTTTCTTT. It is translated as CAIRSERDAAPAFF.

The chain links TRBV9 to TRBJ2-1; D is unclear. Germline-derived CDR1 and CDR2 are SGDLS and YYNGEE. This CDR3 contains 14 residues. Trimming left V 0 bases short and J 5 bases short, with 9 bases between. CDR3 loop: CASSVGDLNNEQFF. CDR3 DNA sequence: TGTGCCAGCAGCGTAGGAGACCTAAACAATGAGCAGTTCTTC.

The CDR3 region has the DNA TGTGCGTCCCGGGAGGCGGCCCCCAGGACAGATACGCAGTATTTT. Amino acids: CASREAAPRTDTQYF. The chain couples TRBV7-2 to TRBJ2-3; 7 nucleotides agree with TRBD2. Germline lookup yields CDR1 SGHTA and CDR2 FQGNSA. This CDR3 comprises 15 residues. The full variable domain, completed using reference TRBV7-2 and TRBJ2-3, is GAGVSQSPSNKVTEKGKDVELRCDPISGHTALYWYRQSLGQGLEFLIYFQGNSAPDKSGLPSDRFSAERTGGSVSTLTIQRTQQEDSAVYLCASREAAPRTDTQYFGPGTRLTVL.

V usage is TRBV7-3 and J usage is TRBJ2-3, with D perhaps TRBD2 (6 bases). The germline gives CDR1 SGHTA, CDR2 FQGTGA. The CDR3 covers 14 residues. Trimming pared 3 bases from V and 2 bases from J, leaving 9 bases between. The CDR3, as DNA: TGTGCCAGCAGCTTGGGACTCTCCACAGATACGCAGTATTTT. Protein: CASSLGLSTDTQYF. Full variable domain (outside the CDR3, taken from reference TRBV7-3 and TRBJ2-3): GAGVSQTPSNKVTEKGKYVELRCDPISGHTALYWYRQSLGQGPEFLIYFQGTGAADDSGLPNDRFFAVRPEGSVSTLKIQRTERGDSAVYLCASSLGLSTDTQYFGPGTRLTVL.